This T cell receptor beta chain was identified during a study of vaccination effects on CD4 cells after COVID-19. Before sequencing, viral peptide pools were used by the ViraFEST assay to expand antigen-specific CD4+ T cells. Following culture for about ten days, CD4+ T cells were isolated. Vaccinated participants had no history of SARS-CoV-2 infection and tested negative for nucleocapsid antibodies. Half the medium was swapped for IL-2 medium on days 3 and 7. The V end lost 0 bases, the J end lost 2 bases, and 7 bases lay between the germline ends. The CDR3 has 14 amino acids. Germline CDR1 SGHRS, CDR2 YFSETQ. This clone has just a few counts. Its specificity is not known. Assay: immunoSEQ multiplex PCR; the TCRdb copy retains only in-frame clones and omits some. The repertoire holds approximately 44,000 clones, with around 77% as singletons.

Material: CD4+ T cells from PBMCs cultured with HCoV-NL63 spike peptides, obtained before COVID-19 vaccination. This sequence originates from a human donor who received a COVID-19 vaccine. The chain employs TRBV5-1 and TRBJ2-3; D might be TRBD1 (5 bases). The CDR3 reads CASSLGQPTDTQYF. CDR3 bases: TGCGCCAGCAGCTTGGGACAGCCCACAGATACGCAGTATTTT.